This T cell receptor (beta chain) appears in the sequencing data of a study of CXCR3-negative and CXCR3-positive naive CD8 T cells. A note on this clonotype: Its antigen remains unidentified.

Through 5' RACE with UMI labels, the TRB cDNA libraries were prepared. TCRdb re-called the 5' RACE reads, yielding one record per CDR3 amino acid sequence without DNA. Recorded for this sample: tens of thousands of distinct CDR3 sequences. Study findings and constraints: In naive cells, CXCR3-negative and CXCR3-positive subsets had similar TRBV-TRBJ usage; memory cells differed. The study found CXCR3 expression partially decreased after cryopreservation and ran most assays on fresh PBMCs. Similarly elevated diversity marked both naive subsets, with memory CD8+ cells showing far lower diversity.

This CDR3 spans 14 amino acids. The germline gives CDR1 SGHAT, CDR2 FQNNGV. This sequence originates from a human donor in good health. Some clones in this sample may be carry-over from other donors' samples. The sequencing sample was made of memory CD8+ T cells from blood. The chain couples TRBV11-2 to TRBJ1-2; checking the TCRdb D call of TRBD1 is not possible without DNA. This CDR3 is CASSLDGRGNGYTF. The whole variable domain, remainder taken from reference TRBV11-2 and TRBJ1-2, is EAGVAQSPRYKIIEKRQSVAFWCNPISGHATLYWYQQILGQGPKLLIQFQNNGVVDDSQLPKDRFSAERLKGVDSTLKIQPAKLEDSAVYLCASSLDGRGNGYTFGSGTRLTVV.